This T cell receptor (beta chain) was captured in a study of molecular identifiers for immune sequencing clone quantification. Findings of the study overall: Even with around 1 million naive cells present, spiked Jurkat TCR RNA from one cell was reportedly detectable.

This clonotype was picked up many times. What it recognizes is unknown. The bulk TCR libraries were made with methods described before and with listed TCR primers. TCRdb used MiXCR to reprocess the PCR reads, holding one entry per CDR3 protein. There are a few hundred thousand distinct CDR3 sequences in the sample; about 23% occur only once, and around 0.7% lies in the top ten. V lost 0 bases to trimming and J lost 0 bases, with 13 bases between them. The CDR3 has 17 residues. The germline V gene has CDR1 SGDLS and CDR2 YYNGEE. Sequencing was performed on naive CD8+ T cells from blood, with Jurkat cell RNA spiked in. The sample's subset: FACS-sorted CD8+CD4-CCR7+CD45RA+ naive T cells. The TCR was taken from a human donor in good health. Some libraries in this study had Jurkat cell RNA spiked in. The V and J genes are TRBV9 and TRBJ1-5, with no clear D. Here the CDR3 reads CASSVAWRQCSNQPQHF. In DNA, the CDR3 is TGTGCCAGCAGCGTAGCTTGGAGGCAGTGTAGCAATCAGCCCCAGCATTTT.